This T cell receptor beta chain came from a study of human T cells and chemical hapten exposure. Looking at the study overall: Across its 20 to 25 weeks, the study gave patients weekly diphenylcyclopropenone doses to the scalp. Women made up most patients, who had alopecia areata, totalis or universalis. Small pooled library volume differences mainly caused per-sample TCR yield variation.

From the RACE reads, TCRdb called clonotypes with MiXCR, one entry per CDR3 protein. Of 200,000 to 300,000 distinct CDR3 sequences listed, approximately 8.6% are singletons. Time point specified: pre-sensitization, week 0. Documented treatment: therapeutic diphenylcyclopropenone sensitization with weekly scalp DPC. Blood collection happened ahead of applying each patch test. The CDR3 sequence is 16 residues long. Trimming stripped 5 bases from V and 1 base from J, with 17 bases between. The sequence was collected from a middle-aged woman with alopecia areata. Some clones in this sample may be carry-over from other donors' samples. The chain is built from TRBV12-3 or TRBV12-4 and TRBJ1-2, with D possibly TRBD1 on 6 matching bases. The sequences come from whole blood, collected in connection with sensitization to the hapten diphenylcyclopropenone (DPC). CDR3 region: CASSPGLKQGNYGYTF. As DNA, the CDR3 is TGTGCCAGCAGTCCCGGACTGAAACAGGGTAACTATGGCTACACCTTC.